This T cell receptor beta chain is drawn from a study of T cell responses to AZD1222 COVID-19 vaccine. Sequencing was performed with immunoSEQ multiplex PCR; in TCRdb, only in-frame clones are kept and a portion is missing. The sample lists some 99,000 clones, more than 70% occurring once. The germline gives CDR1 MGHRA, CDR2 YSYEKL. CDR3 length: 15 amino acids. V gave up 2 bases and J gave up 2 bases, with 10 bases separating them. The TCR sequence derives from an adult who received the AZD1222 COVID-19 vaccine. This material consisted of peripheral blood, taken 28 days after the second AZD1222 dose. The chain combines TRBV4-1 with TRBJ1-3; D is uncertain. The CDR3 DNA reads TGCGCCAGCAGCCAATACGGGAATCCTGGAAACACCATATATTTT. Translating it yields CASSQYGNPGNTIYF.